A selection of T cell receptor beta chains follows, all from one sample in a study of cytomegalovirus exposure and HLA in healthy donors. Clones were sequenced by immunoSEQ multiplex PCR, and TCRdb holds only the in-frame ones, with some missing. This sample has around 190,000 clones; approximately 80% occur once, and the top ten carry about 14%. Material for sequencing was PBMCs. The receptors derive from a young woman in good health and CMV-seropositive. CDR3s include the opening cysteine and the closing phenylalanine or tryptophan. A D gene is named only where the DNA matches it firmly. Some rows have no size entry. The others give once, few or many, or a class for an expanded clone.

V gene: TRBV5-1; D gene: .; J gene: TRBJ2-2; CDR3 length: 15; clone size: .; CDR3 protein: CASSSQGSNTGELFF; CDR3 DNA: TGCGCCAGCAGCTCACAGGGTAGTAACACCGGGGAGCTGTTTTTT
V gene: TRBV5-6; D gene: .; J gene: TRBJ2-5; CDR3 length: 16; clone size: .; CDR3 protein: CASSSWTAGTSETQYF; CDR3 DNA: TGTGCCAGCAGCTCGTGGACAGCCGGAACGTCAGAGACCCAGTACTTC
V gene: TRBV5-5; D gene: .; J gene: TRBJ2-3; CDR3 length: 12; clone size: .; CDR3 protein: CASSQLTDTQYF; CDR3 DNA: TGTGCCAGCAGCCAACTAACAGATACGCAGTATTTT
V gene: TRBV19; D gene: .; J gene: TRBJ2-5; CDR3 length: 14; clone size: .; CDR3 protein: CASSMGLAQETQYF; CDR3 DNA: TGTGCCAGTAGTATGGGGCTAGCGCAGGAGACCCAGTACTTC
V gene: TRBV7-2; D gene: .; J gene: TRBJ2-1; CDR3 length: 16; clone size: .; CDR3 protein: CASSSRQLGLYNEQFF; CDR3 DNA: TGTGCCAGCAGCTCCCGACAGTTGGGCTTATACAATGAGCAGTTCTTC
V gene: TRBV9; D gene: .; J gene: TRBJ2-3; CDR3 length: 15; clone size: .; CDR3 protein: CASSGQTGRTDTQYF; CDR3 DNA: TGTGCCAGCAGCGGACAGACAGGCCGCACAGATACGCAGTATTTT
V gene: TRBV10-3; D gene: .; J gene: TRBJ2-4; CDR3 length: 15; clone size: few; CDR3 protein: CAIAAGVRSKNIQYF; CDR3 DNA: TGTGCCATAGCCGCAGGGGTTCGATCCAAAAACATTCAGTACTTC
V gene: TRBV4-2; D gene: TRBD1; J gene: TRBJ2-2; CDR3 length: 18; clone size: .; CDR3 protein: CASSQELGQGGNTGELFF; CDR3 DNA: TGTGCCAGCAGCCAAGAACTGGGACAGGGGGGGAACACCGGGGAGCTGTTTTTT
V gene: TRBV25-1; D gene: .; J gene: TRBJ2-2; CDR3 length: 13; clone size: .; CDR3 protein: CASSEQNTGELFF; CDR3 DNA: TGTGCCAGCAGTGAACAGAACACCGGGGAGCTGTTTTTT
V gene: TRBV2; D gene: TRBD2; J gene: TRBJ2-3; CDR3 length: 15; clone size: .; CDR3 protein: CASSEWRGVTDTQYF; CDR3 DNA: TGTGCCAGCAGTGAATGGCGGGGGGTTACAGATACGCAGTATTTT
V gene: TRBV2; D gene: .; J gene: TRBJ2-1; CDR3 length: 16; clone size: .; CDR3 protein: CASSIDQGRLGNEQFF; CDR3 DNA: TGTGCCAGCAGCATAGATCAGGGTAGGTTGGGCAATGAGCAGTTCTTC
V gene: TRBV5-4; D gene: .; J gene: TRBJ1-1; CDR3 length: 12; clone size: .; CDR3 protein: CASSLQGSEAFF; CDR3 DNA: TGTGCCAGCAGCTTACAGGGTTCTGAAGCTTTCTTT
V gene: TRBV12-5; D gene: TRBD2; J gene: TRBJ2-1; CDR3 length: 17; clone size: .; CDR3 protein: CASGLVLGAGVSHEQFF; CDR3 DNA: TGTGCTAGTGGTTTGGTACTGGGAGCGGGAGTGAGCCATGAGCAGTTCTTC
V gene: TRBV19; D gene: TRBD1; J gene: TRBJ1-6; CDR3 length: 15; clone size: .; CDR3 protein: CASARDSSYNSPLHF; CDR3 DNA: TGTGCCAGTGCCCGGGACAGCTCCTATAATTCACCCCTCCACTTT
V gene: TRBV27; D gene: .; J gene: TRBJ2-5; CDR3 length: 15; clone size: .; CDR3 protein: CASRLRPGLQETQYF; CDR3 DNA: TGTGCCAGCAGACTCAGACCGGGTCTCCAAGAGACCCAGTACTTC
V gene: TRBV29-1; D gene: .; J gene: TRBJ2-5; CDR3 length: 12; clone size: .; CDR3 protein: CSTSEPQETQYF; CDR3 DNA: TGCAGCACGTCCGAGCCCCAAGAGACCCAGTACTTC
V gene: TRBV19; D gene: .; J gene: TRBJ2-7; CDR3 length: 14; clone size: few; CDR3 protein: CASSIGTEAYEQYF; CDR3 DNA: TGTGCCAGTAGTATAGGGACTGAGGCCTACGAGCAGTACTTC
V gene: TRBV27; D gene: TRBD1; J gene: TRBJ1-5; CDR3 length: 17; clone size: few; CDR3 protein: CASKRWVRGSDNQPQHF; CDR3 DNA: TGTGCCAGCAAAAGGTGGGTCAGGGGGTCGGACAATCAGCCCCAGCATTTT
V gene: TRBV5-3; D gene: .; J gene: TRBJ1-4; CDR3 length: 14; clone size: .; CDR3 protein: CARSLGGSGEKLFF; CDR3 DNA: TGTGCCAGAAGCCTCGGGGGTTCGGGTGAAAAACTGTTTTTT
V gene: TRBV15; D gene: TRBD1; J gene: TRBJ1-2; CDR3 length: 14; clone size: .; CDR3 protein: CATSTRGAFYGYTF; CDR3 DNA: TGTGCCACCAGCACCAGGGGGGCCTTCTATGGCTACACCTTC
V gene: TRBV27; D gene: .; J gene: TRBJ1-2; CDR3 length: 14; clone size: .; CDR3 protein: CASSLLPGTDGYTF; CDR3 DNA: TGTGCCAGCAGTTTGCTTCCAGGGACTGATGGCTACACCTTC
V gene: TRBV5-1; D gene: .; J gene: TRBJ2-5; CDR3 length: 14; clone size: .; CDR3 protein: CASSFELGVETQYF; CDR3 DNA: TGCGCCAGCAGCTTTGAGCTAGGGGTGGAGACCCAGTACTTC
V gene: TRBV2; D gene: TRBD1; J gene: TRBJ1-1; CDR3 length: 15; clone size: .; CDR3 protein: CASSEQRTGGTEAFF; CDR3 DNA: TGTGCCAGCAGTGAACAGAGGACAGGGGGCACTGAAGCTTTCTTT
V gene: TRBV4-3; D gene: TRBD1; J gene: TRBJ1-6; CDR3 length: 19; clone size: .; CDR3 protein: CASSHRSDRERRWGSPLHF; CDR3 DNA: TGCGCCAGCAGCCACCGCTCAGACAGGGAGCGAAGATGGGGGTCACCCCTCCACTTT
V gene: TRBV11-1; D gene: .; J gene: TRBJ2-7; CDR3 length: 12; clone size: once; CDR3 protein: CASSSVNRKQYF; CDR3 DNA: TGTGCCAGCAGCTCTGTCAACAGGAAGCAGTACTTC
V gene: TRBV5-1; D gene: .; J gene: TRBJ2-3; CDR3 length: 15; clone size: .; CDR3 protein: CASSLMAGSTDTQYF; CDR3 DNA: TGCGCCAGCAGCTTGATGGCGGGAAGCACAGATACGCAGTATTTT
V gene: TRBV11-2; D gene: TRBD2; J gene: TRBJ2-7; CDR3 length: 16; clone size: .; CDR3 protein: CASSSSSGYASYEQYF; CDR3 DNA: TGTGCCAGCAGCTCCTCTAGCGGGTACGCCTCCTACGAGCAGTACTTC
V gene: TRBV5-4; D gene: TRBD2; J gene: TRBJ2-3; CDR3 length: 14; clone size: .; CDR3 protein: CASSFRGSGDTQYF; CDR3 DNA: TGTGCCAGCAGCTTTCGCGGGAGCGGGGATACGCAGTATTTT
V gene: TRBV11-2; D gene: TRBD1; J gene: TRBJ2-7; CDR3 length: 14; clone size: .; CDR3 protein: CASSPGTGLGEQYF; CDR3 DNA: TGTGCCAGCAGCCCCGGGACAGGGTTAGGCGAGCAGTACTTC
V gene: TRBV5-4; D gene: .; J gene: TRBJ2-7; CDR3 length: 12; clone size: .; CDR3 protein: CASSLSGDEQYF; CDR3 DNA: TGTGCCAGCAGCTTGTCGGGGGACGAGCAGTACTTC
V gene: TRBV6-1; D gene: .; J gene: TRBJ1-5; CDR3 length: 15; clone size: few; CDR3 protein: CASISDKRSNQPQHF; CDR3 DNA: TGTGCCAGCATCAGCGATAAACGGAGCAATCAGCCCCAGCATTTT
V gene: TRBV14; D gene: TRBD1; J gene: TRBJ2-5; CDR3 length: 12; clone size: .; CDR3 protein: CASSRQGETQYF; CDR3 DNA: TGTGCCAGCAGCCGACAGGGAGAGACCCAGTACTTC
V gene: TRBV5-4; D gene: .; J gene: TRBJ2-7; CDR3 length: 14; clone size: .; CDR3 protein: CASSLKGEVYEQYF; CDR3 DNA: TGTGCCAGCAGCTTGAAAGGGGAGGTTTACGAGCAGTACTTC
V gene: TRBV11-3; D gene: .; J gene: TRBJ2-3; CDR3 length: 15; clone size: .; CDR3 protein: CASSLPPPSRDTQYF; CDR3 DNA: TGTGCCAGCAGCTTACCCCCACCCTCTCGGGATACGCAGTATTTT
V gene: TRBV7-8; D gene: TRBD2; J gene: TRBJ2-3; CDR3 length: 17; clone size: .; CDR3 protein: CASSSPGSSGSEDTQYF; CDR3 DNA: TGTGCCAGCAGCTCTCCTGGGAGTAGCGGGAGTGAAGATACGCAGTATTTT
V gene: TRBV5-1; D gene: .; J gene: TRBJ1-1; CDR3 length: 13; clone size: .; CDR3 protein: CASNSGGATEAFF; CDR3 DNA: TGCGCCAGCAACTCGGGAGGGGCCACTGAAGCTTTCTTT
V gene: TRBV6-1; D gene: .; J gene: TRBJ2-2; CDR3 length: 14; clone size: few; CDR3 protein: CASRGYANTGELFF; CDR3 DNA: TGTGCCAGCAGGGGCTACGCGAACACCGGGGAGCTGTTTTTT
V gene: TRBV6-5; D gene: .; J gene: TRBJ1-1; CDR3 length: 14; clone size: .; CDR3 protein: CASSSDRRNTEAFF; CDR3 DNA: TGTGCCAGCAGTTCTGACAGGAGGAACACTGAAGCTTTCTTT
V gene: TRBV30; D gene: .; J gene: TRBJ1-3; CDR3 length: 13; clone size: .; CDR3 protein: CAWNPSSGNTIYF; CDR3 DNA: TGTGCCTGGAACCCCAGCTCTGGAAACACCATATATTTT
V gene: TRBV14; D gene: TRBD1; J gene: TRBJ2-5; CDR3 length: 15; clone size: .; CDR3 protein: CASSQDRVMGETQYF; CDR3 DNA: TGTGCCAGCAGCCAGGACAGGGTCATGGGGGAGACCCAGTACTTC
V gene: TRBV7-2; D gene: TRBD1; J gene: TRBJ1-1; CDR3 length: 15; clone size: .; CDR3 protein: CASGLAWTGNTEAFF; CDR3 DNA: TGTGCCAGCGGCTTAGCGTGGACAGGGAACACTGAAGCTTTCTTT
V gene: TRBV5-1; D gene: TRBD1; J gene: TRBJ2-1; CDR3 length: 15; clone size: .; CDR3 protein: CASSLAWDRLNEQFF; CDR3 DNA: TGCGCCAGCAGCTTGGCCTGGGACAGACTTAATGAGCAGTTCTTC
V gene: TRBV5-6; D gene: .; J gene: TRBJ1-3; CDR3 length: 16; clone size: few; CDR3 protein: CASSSLAGLSGNTIYF; CDR3 DNA: TGTGCCAGCAGCTCCCTAGCAGGTCTCTCTGGAAACACCATATATTTT
V gene: TRBV6-1; D gene: TRBD1; J gene: TRBJ1-3; CDR3 length: 16; clone size: few; CDR3 protein: CASSGNDRVTGNTIYF; CDR3 DNA: TGTGCCAGCAGTGGAAACGACAGGGTGACTGGAAACACCATATATTTT